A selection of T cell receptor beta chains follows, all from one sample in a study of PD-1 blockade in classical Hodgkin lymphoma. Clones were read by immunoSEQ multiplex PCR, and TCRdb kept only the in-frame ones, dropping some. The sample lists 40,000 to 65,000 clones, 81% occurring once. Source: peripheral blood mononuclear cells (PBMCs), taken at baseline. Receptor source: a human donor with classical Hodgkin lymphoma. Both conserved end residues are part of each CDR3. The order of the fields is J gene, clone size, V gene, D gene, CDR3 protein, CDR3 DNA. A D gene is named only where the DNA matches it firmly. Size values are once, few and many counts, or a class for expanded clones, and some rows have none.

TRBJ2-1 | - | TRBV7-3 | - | CASSLGGLDNEQFF | TGTGCCAGCAGCTTAGGGGGCCTAGACAATGAGCAGTTCTTC
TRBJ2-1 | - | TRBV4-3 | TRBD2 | CASSQDGGRANEQFF | TGCGCCAGCAGCCAAGACGGCGGGAGGGCGAATGAGCAGTTCTTC
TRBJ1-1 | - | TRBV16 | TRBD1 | CASSRQGAGTEAFF | TGTGCCAGCAGCCGTCAGGGGGCTGGCACTGAAGCTTTCTTT
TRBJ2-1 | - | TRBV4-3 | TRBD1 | CASSQEEGAGEQFF | TGCGCCAGCAGCCAAGAAGAGGGGGCGGGCGAGCAGTTCTTC
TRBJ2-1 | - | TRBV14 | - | CASSLNDYNEQFF | TGTGCCAGCAGCTTAAACGACTACAATGAGCAGTTCTTC
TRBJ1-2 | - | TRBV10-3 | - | CAIMTPSNYGYTF | TGTGCCATCATGACCCCATCTAACTATGGCTACACCTTC
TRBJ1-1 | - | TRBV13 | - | CASSLGTRAIAEAFF | TGTGCCAGCAGCTTAGGCACCAGGGCGATCGCTGAAGCTTTCTTT
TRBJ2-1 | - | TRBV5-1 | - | CASSLGAVYNEQFF | TGCGCCAGCAGCTTGGGGGCAGTTTACAATGAGCAGTTCTTC
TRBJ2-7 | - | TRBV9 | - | CASSPQGQSTYEQYF | TGTGCCAGCAGCCCGCAAGGTCAATCAACCTACGAGCAGTACTTC
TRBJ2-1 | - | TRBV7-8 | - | CASSLLANEQFF | TGTGCCAGCAGCTTACTAGCCAATGAGCAGTTCTTC
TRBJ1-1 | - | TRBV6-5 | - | CASSPREGTEAFF | TGTGCCAGCAGCCCAAGGGAAGGCACTGAAGCTTTCTTT
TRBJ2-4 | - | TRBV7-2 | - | CASSLISTSPGQYF | TGTGCCAGCAGCTTAATTTCGACGTCCCCAGGGCAGTACTTC
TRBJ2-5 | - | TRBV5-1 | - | CASSFPQASQETQYF | TGCGCCAGCAGCTTCCCCCAAGCTTCTCAAGAGACCCAGTACTTC
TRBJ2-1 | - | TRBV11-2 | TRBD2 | CASSLIRLAGISYNEQFF | TGTGCCAGCAGCTTAATTCGACTAGCGGGCATCTCCTACAATGAGCAGTTCTTC
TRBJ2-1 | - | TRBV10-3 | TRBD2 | CAIRGEQLAGVNHEQFF | TGTGCCATCAGAGGTGAACAACTAGCGGGAGTAAACCATGAGCAGTTCTTC
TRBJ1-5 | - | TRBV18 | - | CASSPYYLPGGNQPQHF | TGTGCCAGCTCACCATACTATTTACCCGGGGGGAATCAGCCCCAGCATTTT
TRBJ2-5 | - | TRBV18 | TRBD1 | CASATGVRAGVQETQYF | TGTGCCAGCGCGACAGGGGTCCGGGCCGGGGTCCAAGAGACCCAGTACTTC
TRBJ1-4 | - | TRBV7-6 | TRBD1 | CASSLDRGSNEKLFF | TGTGCCAGCAGCTTAGACAGGGGATCTAATGAAAAACTGTTTTTT
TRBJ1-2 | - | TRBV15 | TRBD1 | CATSKSIGGYYGYTF | TGTGCCACCAGCAAGAGCATAGGGGGCTATTATGGCTACACCTTC
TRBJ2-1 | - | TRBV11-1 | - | CASSPTQGGLGRGNNEQFF | TGTGCCAGCAGCCCCACACAGGGGGGGCTTGGGAGGGGGAACAATGAGCAGTTCTTC
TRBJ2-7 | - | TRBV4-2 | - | CASSQGSDNPYEQYF | TGTGCCAGTAGCCAAGGTTCGGACAACCCCTACGAGCAGTACTTC
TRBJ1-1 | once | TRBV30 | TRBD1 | CAWRIGTGATEAFF | TGTGCCTGGAGAATAGGGACAGGGGCCACTGAAGCTTTCTTT
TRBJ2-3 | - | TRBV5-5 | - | CASSLGGQTDTQYF | TGTGCCAGCAGCTTAGGCGGGCAAACAGATACGCAGTATTTT
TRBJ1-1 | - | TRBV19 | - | CASTLNTEAFF | TGTGCCAGTACTCTGAACACTGAAGCTTTCTTT
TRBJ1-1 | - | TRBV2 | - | CASRKGRVNTEAFF | TGTGCCAGCAGGAAAGGCAGGGTGAACACTGAAGCTTTCTTT
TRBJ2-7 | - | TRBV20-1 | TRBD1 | CSAQGDYEQYF | TGCAGTGCTCAGGGGGACTACGAGCAGTACTTC
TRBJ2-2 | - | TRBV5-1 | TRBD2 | CASSPGTSGSTGELFF | TGCGCCAGCAGCCCTGGGACTAGCGGGAGTACCGGGGAGCTGTTTTTT
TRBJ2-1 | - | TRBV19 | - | CASSTWRARVEQFF | TGTGCCAGTAGCACCTGGAGGGCTAGGGTTGAGCAGTTCTTC
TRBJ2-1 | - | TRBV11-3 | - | CASRRAGTASGGDYNEQFF | TGTGCCAGCAGGCGGGCCGGGACAGCTAGCGGAGGGGACTACAATGAGCAGTTCTTC
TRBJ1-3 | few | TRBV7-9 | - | CASDDSGNTIYF | TGTGCCAGCGACGACTCTGGAAACACCATATATTTT
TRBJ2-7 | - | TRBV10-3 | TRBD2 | CAISVGRSGGSYEQYF | TGTGCCATCAGTGTTGGCCGCTCCGGGGGGTCCTACGAGCAGTACTTC
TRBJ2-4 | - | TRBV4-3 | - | CASSESIGAEGKNIQYF | TGCGCCAGCAGCGAATCCATTGGGGCTGAAGGCAAAAACATTCAGTACTTC
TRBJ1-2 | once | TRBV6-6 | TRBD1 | CATLGGQVDFDYGYTF | TGTGCCACCCTAGGGGGACAGGTTGATTTTGACTATGGCTACACCTTC